The next 24 T cell receptor beta chains were all read from a single sample in a study of blood T cell repertoires in COVID-19 (TCRdb year 2020). Library preparation employed the immunoSEQ multiplex PCR assay. Not all clones reach the TCRdb copy of this immuneACCESS table, which keeps in-frame sequences only. Checked studies attribute under half of the gap to unresolved V genes and leave the rest unexplained. The sample has about 270,000 clones on record, less than 85% of them singletons. The ten largest make up over 1.3% of the sample. The sample comprised peripheral blood. These receptor sequences come from a human donor with COVID-19, enrolled during active disease. The donor label of this sample is uncertain.

The rearrangement joins TRBV19 to TRBJ1-1; 9 bases agree with TRBD1. Germline V gene sequence: CDR1 LNHDA, CDR2 SQIVND (reference sequence). The trim removed 3 bases at V and 6 bases at J, leaving 2 bases unmatched. The CDR3 consists of 13 residues. DNA for the CDR3: TGTGCCAGTAGTATTTGGGACAGGGCTGAAGCTTTCTTT. Translating gives CASSIWDRAEAFF.

This clone was recorded once. The gene calls are TRBV27 and TRBJ2-7; 8 bases are a match to TRBD1. CDR3 length: 17 amino acids. The germline V gene has CDR1 MNHEY and CDR2 SMNVEV (reference sequence). V lost 4 bases and J lost 1; bases outside the gene matches: 12. This CDR3 is CASSSGSGQVGSYEQYF. The CDR3, as DNA: TGTGCCAGCAGTTCAGGTTCGGGACAGGTTGGGTCCTACGAGCAGTACTTC.

In this sample, this clone turned up a few times. The V call is TRBV7-9, the J call TRBJ2-1; D gene ambiguous. Germline V gene data show CDR1 as SEHNR and CDR2 as FQNEAQ (reference sequence). The V end was cut by 1 base, the J end by 4 bases, with 11 bases between. CDR3 length equals 15 residues. The CDR3 region is CASSLGRARYNEQFF. The CDR3, as DNA: TGTGCCAGCAGCTTAGGGCGCGCCAGGTACAATGAGCAGTTCTTC.

The chain is built from TRBV6-5 and TRBJ1-1, with 7 nucleotides matching TRBD1. Germline CDR1 and CDR2: MNHEY and SVGAGI. This CDR3 has 15 amino acids. V lost 4 bases, J lost 5 bases, and 10 bases stayed unmatched. Here the CDR3 reads CASSSTTGRWTEAFF. The CDR3 bases are TGTGCCAGCAGTTCAACGACAGGGCGGTGGACTGAAGCTTTCTTT.

The J gene is TRBJ1-1, the V gene TRBV19, with 7 bases lining up with TRBD1. With V trimmed by 7 bases and J by 5 bases, 10 bases remained unmatched. Germline V CDR1 and CDR2: LNHDA, SQIVND (reference sequence). CDR3 length: 14 residues. CDR3 loop: CASTPTGAGTEAFF. CDR3 nucleotide sequence: TGTGCCAGTACCCCAACAGGGGCGGGAACTGAAGCTTTCTTT. Full variable domain (outside the CDR3, taken from reference TRBV19 and TRBJ1-1): DGGITQSPKYLFRKEGQNVTLSCEQNLNHDAMYWYRQDPGQGLRLIYYSQIVNDFQKGDIAEGYSVSREKKESFPLTVTSAQKNPTAFYLCASTPTGAGTEAFFGQGTRLTVV.

The chain employs TRBV19 and TRBJ2-5; 7 positions agree with TRBD1. With 4 bases clipped from V and 5 bases from J, the junction kept 7 bases outside the gene matches. This CDR3 has 14 residues. Germline V gives CDR1 LNHDA, CDR2 SQIVND (reference sequence). The CDR3 loop is CASSTRGNGETQYF. CDR3 in DNA: TGTGCCAGTAGTACCAGGGGGAATGGGGAGACCCAGTACTTC.

The chain carries TRBV29-1 and TRBJ2-3; a possible D gene is TRBD2 (5 bases). This CDR3 region has 11 residues. Per germline, CDR1 SQVTM and CDR2 ANQGSEA. Between the trimmed V and J ends, which lost 5 bases and 9 bases, there was a span of 12 bases. CDR3 DNA: TGCAGCGTTCGCACTTCGGGAACGCAGTATTTT. This gives the protein CSVRTSGTQYF.

The gene calls are TRBV27 and TRBJ2-7; 12 bases are shared with TRBD1. Germline loops: CDR1 MNHEY, CDR2 SMNVEV (reference sequence). This CDR3 has 15 amino acids. The V segment lost 6 bases and the J segment 0 bases; nucleotides outside the gene matches: 3. DNA of the CDR3: TGTGCCAGCAGGAGGGGACAGGGGGCCTCCTACGAGCAGTACTTC. This codes for CASRRGQGASYEQYF.

The gene calls are TRBV29-1 and TRBJ2-1; D is undetermined. This CDR3 has 12 amino acids. Germline CDR1 and CDR2: SQVTM and ANQGSEA. V lost 4 bases to trimming and J lost 10 bases, with 14 bases between them. The CDR3 DNA follows: TGCAGCGTTGCTGGCGGCGGATACGAGCAGTTCTTC. It specifies CSVAGGGYEQFF.

V usage is TRBV28 and J usage is TRBJ2-1, with 8 nucleotides matching TRBD1. Germline loops: CDR1 MDHEN, CDR2 SYDVKM. The CDR3 is 17 amino acids. Trimming at V came to 4 bases and at J to 7 bases, leaving 15 bases not matched to a gene. The CDR3 region has the DNA TGTGCCAGCAGTTCGGACAGGGTAGGGGGTAATGGGAATGAGCAGTTCTTC. It specifies CASSSDRVGGNGNEQFF. The full variable domain, its missing parts supplied by reference TRBV28 and TRBJ2-1, is DVKVTQSSRYLVKRTGEKVFLECVQDMDHENMFWYRQDPGLGLRLIYFSYDVKMKEKGDIPEGYSVSREKKERFSLILESASTNQTSMYLCASSSDRVGGNGNEQFFGPGTRLTVL.

V usage is TRBV7-2 and J usage is TRBJ2-7; 14 bases map to TRBD2. With 3 bases clipped from V and 4 bases from J, the junction kept 2 bases outside the gene matches. The CDR3 spans 15 residues. Germline V CDR1 and CDR2: SGHTA, FQGNSA. The CDR3 DNA follows: TGTGCCAGCAGCTTTAGACTAGCGGGAGGGTACGAGCAGTACTTC. Its protein product is CASSFRLAGGYEQYF.

A word on this clone: This sample includes further DNA sequences coding for the same CDR3. The chain employs TRBV7-6 and TRBJ1-1; 7 positions agree with TRBD1. Trimming removed 5 bases from V and 0 bases from J; junction bases left unmatched: 3. This CDR3 comprises 14 residues. Germline CDR1 is SGHVS and CDR2 is FNYEAQ. Here the CDR3 DNA reads TGTGCCAGCAGCCCGACAGGGATGAACACTGAAGCTTTCTTT. Translated, it gives CASSPTGMNTEAFF.

This clone appeared once. The CDR3 sequence is CASSLVQGHANEKLFF. CDR3 sequence (DNA): TGTGCCAGCAGCTTAGTACAGGGTCACGCTAATGAAAAACTGTTTTTT. The chain joins TRBV7-2 to TRBJ1-4; possibly TRBD1 for D (6 bases). Germline CDR1 SGHTA, CDR2 FQGNSA. The CDR3 consists of 16 residues. V was clipped by 1 base and J by 3 bases, with 12 bases between them.

The J gene is TRBJ1-2, the V gene TRBV28; the match to TRBD1 covers 10 bases. In germline, CDR1 is MDHEN, CDR2 SYDVKM. The ends lost 2 bases at V and 8 bases at J; junction bases unmatched: 11. The CDR3 is 16 residues long. CDR3 amino acids: CASSLQHPGQGTGYTF. CDR3 bases: TGTGCCAGCAGTTTACAACATCCGGGACAGGGGACCGGCTACACCTTC.

J is TRBJ2-1 and V is TRBV4-2, with TRBD1 matching 7 bases. Germline CDR1 is LGHNA and CDR2 is YNFKEQ. V lost 0 bases, J lost 4 bases, and 12 bases stayed unmatched. The CDR3 loop spans 18 amino acids. CDR3 nucleotide sequence: TGTGCCAGCAGCCAAGAGAGGGGGCCAGCTGACCGATACAATGAGCAGTTCTTC. Translating it yields CASSQERGPADRYNEQFF.

The chain recombines TRBV28 with TRBJ2-2; D perhaps matches TRBD1 (6 bases). Germline assignment: CDR1 MDHEN and CDR2 SYDVKM. Deletions cut 1 base from V and 1 base from J, with 10 bases between. CDR3 length: 16 amino acids. The CDR3 coding sequence is TGTGCCAGCAGTTTATCCAGGGGCGGGAACACCGGGGAGCTGTTTTTT. Protein sequence: CASSLSRGGNTGELFF.

The chain couples TRBV19 to TRBJ2-1; possibly TRBD2 for D (6 bases). V was shortened by 2 bases and J by 5 bases, with 16 bases between the two germline ends. The CDR3 is 16 residues long. Germline lookup yields CDR1 LNHDA and CDR2 SQIVND (reference sequence). CDR3 sequence reads: CASSITPSGAHNEQFF. CDR3 DNA: TGTGCCAGTAGTATAACCCCTTCGGGAGCGCACAATGAGCAGTTCTTC.

The chain couples TRBV19 to TRBJ2-1; 8 bases are a match to TRBD2. This CDR3 comprises 15 residues. CDR1 LNHDA and CDR2 SQIVND come from the germline V gene (reference sequence). Trimming cost V 6 bases and J 2 bases; bases outside gene matches: 6. Written as DNA, the CDR3 is TGTGCCAGTAGAGGGGCTAGCGGGCCCTACAATGAGCAGTTCTTC. This gives the protein CASRGASGPYNEQFF.

The J gene is TRBJ2-5, the V gene TRBV28; tentative D call: TRBD1 (8 bases). From germline, CDR1 is MDHEN and CDR2 SYDVKM. V shed 6 bases and J shed 3 bases, with 14 bases lying between them. The CDR3 has 14 amino acids. In nucleotides, the CDR3 is TGTGCCAGCAGACAGGGGGGGACGGAAGAGACCCAGTACTTC. Its translation is CASRQGGTEETQYF.

The V call is TRBV14, the J call TRBJ1-2; perhaps TRBD1 as D (6 bases). Trimming stripped 5 bases from V and 7 bases from J, with 11 bases between. The V gene's germline CDR1 is SGHDN and CDR2 FVKESK. The CDR3 is 12 residues long. In DNA form, the CDR3 reads TGTGCCAGCAGCTCACAGGGAGTTGGCTACACCTTC. As protein: CASSSQGVGYTF.

This clone was detected only once. The rearrangement links TRBV19 to TRBJ2-1; 8 bases fit TRBD2. The CDR3 is made up of 16 amino acids. Germline lookup yields CDR1 LNHDA and CDR2 SQIVND (reference sequence). Trimming took 7 bases from V and 6 from J; bases not matched to a gene: 14. Here the CDR3 DNA reads TGTGCCAGTACTCCGCCGGGACTAGGATACCTCAATGAGCAGTTCTTC. Translation: CASTPPGLGYLNEQFF.

The J gene is TRBJ1-1, the V gene TRBV12-3 or TRBV12-4; no clear D gene. The CDR3 has 12 residues. The V end was cut by 5 bases, the J end by 8 bases, with 12 bases between. The CDR3 DNA follows: TGTGCCAGCAGTCCCAGGCCGGGGGAAGCTTTCTTT. Protein: CASSPRPGEAFF.

The chain recombines TRBV19 with TRBJ1-5; no definite D call. Germline V lookup: CDR1 LNHDA, CDR2 SQIVND (reference sequence). Trimming shortened V by 5 bases and J by 2 bases, and 13 bases separated the two germline ends. The CDR3 contains 15 residues. The CDR3 protein is CASSVRGSGNQPQHF. In DNA form, the CDR3 reads TGTGCCAGTAGTGTCCGCGGGAGCGGCAATCAGCCCCAGCATTTT.

The V and J genes are TRBV10-3 and TRBJ1-4, with 7 bases identical to TRBD1. Germline CDR1 reads ENHRY; CDR2 reads SYGVKD. The CDR3 sequence is 15 residues long. With V trimmed by 6 bases and J by 2 bases, 6 bases remained unmatched. DNA of the CDR3: TGTGCCATCAGCCCCTCAGGGGGGACTAATGAAAAACTGTTTTTT. Translating it yields CAISPSGGTNEKLFF.